The 6 T cell receptor beta chains listed next were all sequenced from one sample in a study of OX40 agonist ivuxolimab in advanced cancers. TCRdb keeps only in-frame clones here, not all; method: immunoSEQ multiplex PCR. This sample has approximately 120,000 clones, with about 90% found just once. The sequencing here drew on CD4+ or CD8+ T cells sorted from blood, taken in a trial of the OX40 agonist ivuxolimab. The source of these receptors is an adult with an advanced solid tumor such as melanoma, head and neck, liver or kidney cancer.

V gene TRBV5-4 combines with J gene TRBJ1-1; D is perhaps TRBD1 (6 bases). Germline-derived CDR1 and CDR2 are SGHNT and YYREEE (reference sequence). The CDR3 is made up of 14 amino acids. The V end was cut by 4 bases, the J end by 4 bases, with 14 bases between. The CDR3: CASSPGQRGTEAFF. The CDR3 DNA reads as TGTGCCAGCAGCCCCGGACAGCGAGGCACTGAAGCTTTCTTT.

The rearrangement uses TRBV4-2 and TRBJ2-7; 11 bases are shared with TRBD2. The CDR3 consists of 16 residues. Trimming cost V 2 bases and J 6 bases; bases outside gene matches: 9. Germline CDR1 and CDR2: LGHNA and YNFKEQ. The CDR3 loop is CASSQFSSGRKGEQYF. The CDR3 region has the DNA TGTGCCAGCAGCCAATTTTCTAGCGGGAGGAAAGGCGAGCAGTACTTC.

CDR3: CASRGADVKDTQYF. The CDR3 bases are TGTGCCAGTAGGGGGGCAGATGTTAAAGATACGCAGTATTTT. The gene calls are TRBV19 and TRBJ2-3, with a possible D match to TRBD1 (6 bases). Germline CDR1 LNHDA, CDR2 SQIVND (reference sequence). Trimming cost V 6 bases and J 5 bases, with 15 bases left between them. There are 14 residues in the CDR3.

The chain is built from TRBV7-9 and TRBJ2-1; 12 bases map to TRBD1. The CDR3 is 17 residues long. CDR1 SEHNR and CDR2 FQNEAQ come from the germline V gene (reference sequence). V trimming: 7 bases; J trimming: 7 bases; junction bases outside the gene matches: 14. DNA of the CDR3: TGTGCCAGCAACTTCGATCTAGGGACAGGGGGCTTAAATGAGCAGTTCTTC. It is translated as CASNFDLGTGGLNEQFF.

This clone has a single count. This chain joins TRBV5-1 and TRBJ2-1, with unresolved D. V was cut by 0 bases and J by 7 bases, with 14 bases left in between. Germline CDR1 reads SGHRS; CDR2 reads YFSETQ. The CDR3 consists of 15 residues. The CDR3 loop reads CASSLGTSPENEQFF. Written as DNA, the CDR3 is TGCGCCAGCAGCTTGGGTACCTCCCCGGAAAATGAGCAGTTCTTC.

The chain combines TRBV6-1 with TRBJ1-1, with D perhaps TRBD1 (5 bases). This CDR3 has 15 residues. The V gene's germline CDR1 is MNHNS and CDR2 SASEGT. V gave up 6 bases and J gave up 5 bases, with 19 bases separating them. CDR3: CASRSVSQGRTEAFF. The CDR3 bases are TGTGCCAGCAGATCCGTCTCGCAGGGTCGAACTGAAGCTTTCTTT.